The 22 T cell receptor beta chains given below trace back to one sample, sequenced in a study of blood T cell repertoires in COVID-19. The method was immunoSEQ multiplex PCR; TCRdb's version includes in-frame clones alone and lacks a portion of them. This table holds 180,000 or so clones, about 85% found once. The source material was peripheral blood. The origin of the receptors is a woman aged 80 or older in a cohort sampled during active or convalescent COVID-19.

This sequence joins TRBV7-9 and TRBJ1-3; no clear D. The V gene lost 5 bases and the J gene lost 0 bases, with 8 bases spanning the gap. There are 14 residues in the CDR3. Germline V CDR1 and CDR2: SEHNR, FQNEAQ (reference sequence). Written as DNA, the CDR3 is TGTGCCAGCAGCCGACTGACCTCTGGAAACACCATATATTTT. Encoded protein: CASSRLTSGNTIYF.

The chain couples TRBV24-1 to TRBJ2-1, with 7 nucleotides matching TRBD1. The ends lost 3 bases at V and 2 bases at J; junction bases unmatched: 6. Germline-derived CDR1 and CDR2 are KGHDR and SFDVKD. The CDR3 totals 16 residues. The CDR3 region has the DNA TGTGCCACCAGTGATATAAGACAGGGAACCTACAATGAGCAGTTCTTC. Amino acids: CATSDIRQGTYNEQFF.

V is TRBV7-6 and J is TRBJ1-1, with a tentative D call TRBD1 (6 bases). The germline CDR1 and CDR2 sequences are SGHVS and FNYEAQ. The length of the CDR3 is 16 residues. The V end lost 5 bases, the J end lost 5 bases, and 21 bases lay between the germline ends. The CDR3 sequence: CASSKTLGQGSTEAFF. Here the CDR3 DNA reads TGTGCCAGCAGCAAAACGTTGGGGCAGGGGAGTACTGAAGCTTTCTTT.

In DNA, the CDR3 is TGTGCCACCAGCCTTGACAGGGTAACGTCCTACGAGCAGTACTTC. This encodes CATSLDRVTSYEQYF. The V gene is TRBV15, the J gene TRBJ2-7; 7 nucleotides align to TRBD1. The CDR3 loop spans 15 amino acids. The ends lost 5 bases at V and 1 base at J; junction bases unmatched: 8. Germline V CDR1 and CDR2: LNHNV, YYDKDF (reference sequence).

This chain uses TRBV5-8 with TRBJ2-7, with D maybe TRBD1 (5 bases). Germline assignment: CDR1 SGHTS and CDR2 YDEGEE. The V and J ends lost 3 bases and 3 bases respectively, with 13 bases between them. The CDR3 is 14 residues long. In DNA, the CDR3 is TGTGCCAGCAGCTATCTCGGACAAGACTACGAGCAGTACTTC. Residues: CASSYLGQDYEQYF. Together with reference TRBV5-8 and TRBJ2-7, the CDR3 gives the full variable domain: EAGVTQSPTHLIKTRGQQATLRCSPISGHTSVYWYQQALGLGLQFLLWYDEGEERNRGNFPPRFSGRQFPNYSSELNVNALELEDSALYLCASSYLGQDYEQYFGPGTRLTVT.

The V and J genes are TRBV6-1 and TRBJ1-2, with a tentative D call TRBD1 (5 bases). Trimming took off 2 bases at V and 4 bases at J, with 11 bases between the two ends. The CDR3 consists of 14 residues. Germline CDR1 reads MNHNS; CDR2 reads SASEGT. CDR3 coding DNA: TGTGCCAGCAGTGAACCCGGCGGGGGCTATGGCTACACCTTC. Encoded protein: CASSEPGGGYGYTF.

The gene calls are TRBV11-2 and TRBJ2-7; D may be TRBD2 (6 bases). V was cut by 4 bases and J by 6 bases, with 13 bases left in between. The CDR3 extends over 13 amino acids. Germline lookup yields CDR1 SGHAT and CDR2 FQNNGV. CDR3 bases: TGTGCCAGCAGCTCGACTAGTTCCGGCGAGCAGTACTTC. It encodes CASSSTSSGEQYF.

The chain carries TRBV2 and TRBJ2-1; TRBD2 matches at 8 bases. V was clipped by 5 bases and J by 6 bases; unmatched bases: 6. CDR1 and CDR2 from the germline V gene are SNHLY and FYNNEI. The CDR3 loop spans 14 amino acids. The chain's CDR3 is CASSWTSRINEQFF. The CDR3 region has the DNA TGTGCCAGCAGTTGGACTAGCCGAATCAATGAGCAGTTCTTC.

This clone was counted only a few times. The chain has TRBV28 and TRBJ1-2; 12 bases are a match to TRBD1. The V gene's germline CDR1 is MDHEN and CDR2 SYDVKM. J lost 8 bases, V lost 2 bases, and 9 bases had no gene match. This CDR3 has 16 amino acids. The CDR3 coding sequence is TGTGCCAGCAGTTTACCCGCCGGGACAGGGGGCCGGGGCTACACCTTC. Residues: CASSLPAGTGGRGYTF.

The chain uses TRBV7-6 and TRBJ1-1; 8 nucleotides line up with TRBD1. The CDR3 is 15 amino acids. The V gene's germline CDR1 is SGHVS and CDR2 FNYEAQ. The V segment lost 1 base and the J segment 5 bases; nucleotides outside the gene matches: 6. The CDR3 loop reads CASSLEYRGGTEAFF. The CDR3 DNA sequence: TGTGCCAGCAGCTTAGAGTACAGGGGGGGGACTGAAGCTTTCTTT.

This clone turned up a few times. This chain uses TRBV9 with TRBJ2-3, with TRBD2 identical over 9 bases. The germline V gene encodes CDR1 SGDLS and CDR2 YYNGEE. The V and J ends lost 0 bases and 7 bases, in that order; junction bases with no gene match: 3. This CDR3 has 14 amino acids. CDR3 DNA sequence: TGTGCCAGCAGCGTAGTTAGCGGGAGTCATACGCAGTATTTT. Translated, it gives CASSVVSGSHTQYF.

This chain connects TRBV11-2 to TRBJ2-1, with a possible D match to TRBD1 (6 bases). CDR1 and CDR2 (germline): SGHAT, FQNNGV. With 7 bases removed from V and 0 bases from J, the gap between germline ends came to 19 bases. This CDR3 spans 17 amino acids. The CDR3 DNA reads as TGTGCCAGCACCAAAACAGGGAGAGGGCTCTCCTACAATGAGCAGTTCTTC. This sequence encodes CASTKTGRGLSYNEQFF.

The chain links TRBV6-4 to TRBJ1-1; D might be TRBD1 (6 bases). V was trimmed by 5 bases and J by 5 bases, leaving 12 bases between them. CDR1 and CDR2 from the germline V gene are MRHNA and SNTAGT. CDR3 length: 13 amino acids. CDR3: CASSLDRQTEAFF. CDR3 nucleotides: TGTGCCAGCAGTCTAGACAGGCAAACTGAAGCTTTCTTT.

The chain combines TRBV3-1 (or the pseudogene TRBV3-2) with TRBJ1-2, with 9 bases that match TRBD1. CDR1 and CDR2 (germline): LGHDT, YNNKEL (reference sequence). V shed 4 bases, J shed 4 bases, and the junction held 7 bases outside the gene matches. The CDR3 is 15 residues long. Here the CDR3 reads CASSPWDRAIYGYTF. Here the CDR3 DNA reads TGTGCCAGCAGCCCTTGGGACAGGGCGATCTATGGCTACACCTTC.

The chain uses TRBV7-9 and TRBJ1-2; no firm D call. CDR3 size: 14 residues. CDR1 SEHNR and CDR2 FQNEAQ come from the germline V gene (reference sequence). Trimming pared 5 bases from V and 0 bases from J, leaving 10 bases between. CDR3 in DNA: TGTGCCAGCAGCCCTCGGGATCCTAACTATGGCTACACCTTC. Translation gives CASSPRDPNYGYTF.

This clone was picked up one time. V usage is TRBV6-5 and J usage is TRBJ2-2; D perhaps matches TRBD2 (5 bases). CDR1 is MNHEY, CDR2 SVGAGI, per germline. The CDR3 covers 12 residues. Deletions cut 6 bases from V and 6 bases from J, with 8 bases between. As DNA, the CDR3 is TGTGCCAGCAGCCGTAGCGCCGGGGAGCTGTTTTTT. Translating it yields CASSRSAGELFF.

Worth noting for this clone: The junction and the germline gene differ at one end; a read error may be behind it. The rearrangement links TRBV7-7 to TRBJ2-5; TRBD2 matches 11 bases. CDR1 and CDR2 from the germline V gene are SSHAT and FNYEAQ (reference sequence). The CDR3 sequence is 14 residues long. This chain's CDR3 is CASSLGLAGGTQYF. The DNA for the CDR3 is TGTGCTAGCAGCTTAGGGCTAGCGGGGGGGACCCAGTACTTC. The whole variable domain, filled in from reference TRBV7-7 and TRBJ2-5, reads GAGVSQSPRYKVTKRGQDVTLRCDPISSHATLYWYQQALGQGPEFLTYFNYEAQPDKSGLPSDRFSAERPEGSISTLTIQRTEQRDSAMYRCASSLGLAGGTQYFGPGTRLLVL.

The chain is built from TRBV24-1 and TRBJ2-5; 10 bases map to TRBD1. Germline V gives CDR1 KGHDR, CDR2 SFDVKD. J lost 5 bases, V lost 3 bases, and 8 bases had no gene match. This CDR3 comprises 16 residues. CDR3: CATSDPRDRGTETQYF. CDR3 nucleotides: TGTGCCACCAGTGATCCAAGGGACAGGGGAACGGAGACCCAGTACTTC.

V gene TRBV6-1 combines with J gene TRBJ1-2, with D possibly matching TRBD1 (6 bases). The CDR3 has 15 residues. CDR1 and CDR2 from the germline V gene are MNHNS and SASEGT. V was shortened by 3 bases and J by 5 bases, with 16 bases between the two germline ends. The CDR3 sequence is CASSERAGDLYGYTF. CDR3 nucleotides: TGTGCCAGCAGTGAGAGGGCAGGGGACCTGTATGGCTACACCTTC.

The chain joins TRBV10-3 to TRBJ1-4; perhaps TRBD1 as D (5 bases). The CDR3 sequence is 15 residues long. V was cut by 2 bases and J by 0 bases, with 7 bases left in between. Germline V gene lookup returns CDR1 ENHRY and CDR2 SYGVKD. In DNA, the CDR3 is TGTGCCATCAGTGAGGGGACTGCAACTAATGAAAAACTGTTTTTT. Its protein is CAISEGTATNEKLFF.

The rearrangement links TRBV2 to TRBJ1-5; possibly TRBD1 for D (5 bases). Deletions cut 5 bases from V and 1 base from J, with 18 bases between. CDR3 length: 17 amino acids. The germline gives CDR1 SNHLY, CDR2 FYNNEI. The CDR3 region is CASSPQAGRISNQPQHF. Here the CDR3 DNA reads TGTGCCAGCAGTCCCCAGGCAGGGCGTATAAGCAATCAGCCCCAGCATTTT.

The chain is built from TRBV6-5 and TRBJ1-1; D is possibly TRBD1 (5 bases). The CDR3 extends over 13 amino acids. V was shortened by 6 bases and J by 1 base, with 9 bases between the two germline ends. The germline V gene has CDR1 MNHEY and CDR2 SVGAGI. The CDR3 is CASSQTANTEAFF. The DNA for the CDR3 is TGTGCCAGCAGCCAGACAGCGAACACTGAAGCTTTCTTT.